These 19 T cell receptor beta chains came from one sample sequenced in a study of shared clonotypes between healthy human individuals. Some clones are missing from TCRdb's copy, which holds only in-frame ones; the method was immunoSEQ multiplex PCR. This table holds a few million clones, around nine tenths found once. The material sequenced was naive CD4+ T cells sorted from blood. The subset denotes: CD45RA+ positively selected. The receptor source for this set is a man aged 18 to 35 in good health.

A single count supports this clone. The CDR3 coding sequence is TGCGCCAGCAGCTTGCCGGGAGGGGTAGATACGCAGTATTTT. Its protein is CASSLPGGVDTQYF. J is TRBJ2-3 and V is TRBV5-1; TRBD2 matches 8 bases. With 1 base clipped from V and 5 bases from J, the junction kept 3 bases outside the gene matches. This CDR3 spans 14 amino acids. Germline CDR1 and CDR2: SGHRS and YFSETQ.

CDR3 nucleotide sequence: TGTGCCAGCAGTCCCCCCTCGGGACTTGGCAGAAAACTGTTTTTT. It codes for CASSPPSGLGRKLFF. This chain joins TRBV28 and TRBJ1-4; D is perhaps TRBD1 (5 bases). V was cut by 5 bases and J by 10 bases, with 20 bases left in between. CDR1 is MDHEN, CDR2 SYDVKM, per germline. The CDR3 spans 15 residues.

The chain is built from TRBV9 and TRBJ1-5; D unresolved. This CDR3 is 13 amino acids long. The germline CDR1 and CDR2 sequences are SGDLS and YYNGEE. Between the trimmed V and J ends, which lost 3 bases and 2 bases, there was a span of 6 bases. CDR3 region: CASSDGGNQPQHF. DNA of the CDR3: TGTGCCAGCAGCGACGGGGGCAATCAGCCCCAGCATTTT.

V and J are TRBV15 and TRBJ2-7, with 8 positions matching TRBD2. J gave up 3 bases and V 6 bases, and 7 bases lay outside the gene matches. The CDR3 runs 14 residues. Germline V gives CDR1 LNHNV, CDR2 YYDKDF (reference sequence). The CDR3 DNA follows: TGTGCCACCAGTTTGTTCGGGGGGGACTACGAGCAGTACTTC. Encoded protein: CATSLFGGDYEQYF.

V and J are TRBV19 and TRBJ2-5; D tentatively fits TRBD1 or TRBD2 (5 bases each). The CDR3 sequence is 13 residues long. Looked up from germline, CDR1 is LNHDA and CDR2 is SQIVND (reference sequence). V was pared by 5 bases and J by 4 bases, with 11 bases between. The CDR3 bases are TGTGCCAGTAGTTGGGGGTTCCTAGAGACCCAGTACTTC. It translates to CASSWGFLETQYF.

This chain uses TRBV5-5 with TRBJ2-5; D is ambiguous. Germline loops: CDR1 SGHKS, CDR2 YYEKEE (reference sequence). The CDR3 is made up of 14 amino acids. With 0 bases removed from V and 1 base from J, the gap between germline ends came to 7 bases. CDR3 sequence (DNA): TGTGCCAGCAGCTTGGTCCAGACCCAAGAGACCCAGTACTTC. Translated, it gives CASSLVQTQETQYF.

The J gene is TRBJ2-7, the V gene TRBV10-3; no definite D call. CDR1 and CDR2 (germline): ENHRY, SYGVKD. Trimming removed 5 bases from V and 0 bases from J, with 11 bases in between. The CDR3 extends over 14 amino acids. The CDR3 region has the DNA TGTGCCATCAGTCAAACAGAGAGCTCCTACGAGCAGTACTTC. Its translation: CAISQTESSYEQYF.

This chain joins TRBV29-1 and TRBJ2-1; D gene unclear. The ends were cut back, 5 bases at V and 4 bases at J, with 9 bases in the middle. Germline CDR1 is SQVTM and CDR2 is ANQGSEA. This CDR3 is 12 amino acids long. CDR3 amino acids: CSVRELYNEQFF. The CDR3 DNA follows: TGCAGCGTTAGGGAACTATACAATGAGCAGTTCTTC.

This clone came up once. The chain recombines TRBV6-5 with TRBJ1-2; 7 nucleotides line up with TRBD1. There are 11 residues in the CDR3. Per the germline V gene, CDR1 is MNHEY and CDR2 is SVGAGI. Trimming took 6 bases from V and 7 from J; bases not matched to a gene: 2. The DNA for the CDR3 is TGTGCCAGCAGAAACAGGGGTGGCTACACCTTC. Translation: CASRNRGGYTF.

Regarding this clone: The sample contains more than one DNA sequence encoding this CDR3. The gene calls are TRBV5-1 and TRBJ1-4, with D possibly matching TRBD1 (5 bases). The CDR3 is made up of 14 amino acids. Trimming removed 0 bases from V and 8 bases from J, with 11 bases in between. Germline loops: CDR1 SGHRS, CDR2 YFSETQ. CDR3 protein: CASSLEGVGEKLFF. CDR3 nucleotides: TGCGCCAGCAGCTTGGAAGGGGTCGGCGAAAAACTGTTTTTT.

This chain uses TRBV30 with TRBJ1-4; D is ambiguous. The germline V gene encodes CDR1 GTSNPN and CDR2 SVGIG (reference sequence). Trimming removed 1 base from V and 4 bases from J, with 10 bases in between. CDR3 size: 14 residues. This CDR3 is CAWSGDLINEKLFF. CDR3 in DNA: TGTGCCTGGAGTGGAGACCTTATTAATGAAAAACTGTTTTTT.

The genes are TRBV10-2 and TRBJ2-3; D not certain. CDR1 and CDR2 (germline): WSHSY, SAAADI. Trimming took off 5 bases at V and 2 bases at J, with 8 bases between the two ends. This CDR3 spans 13 amino acids. The CDR3 spells CASSRGYTDTQYF. The CDR3 region has the DNA TGCGCCAGCAGTCGCGGATACACAGATACGCAGTATTTT.

V usage is TRBV4-3 and J usage is TRBJ1-5; 9 bases map to TRBD1. This CDR3 contains 17 residues. Germline V CDR1 and CDR2: LGHNA, YSLEER. With 0 bases clipped from V and 5 bases from J, the junction kept 8 bases outside the gene matches. The CDR3 loop reads CASSQDLWGQGYQPQHF. CDR3 DNA: TGCGCCAGCAGCCAAGATCTGTGGGGACAGGGATATCAGCCCCAGCATTTT.

The chain has TRBV4-1 and TRBJ1-5; a weak D match, TRBD1 (6 bases). The CDR3 is made up of 14 amino acids. Between the trimmed V and J ends, which lost 8 bases and 3 bases, there was a span of 14 bases. The germline CDR1 and CDR2 sequences are MGHRA and YSYEKL. CDR3 nucleotides: TGCGCCAGCCGGGCTTGGGACACCAATCAGCCCCAGCATTTT. This encodes CASRAWDTNQPQHF.

This clone was seen just once. J is TRBJ2-5 and V is TRBV10-3; 7 bases align to TRBD2. The germline V gene has CDR1 ENHRY and CDR2 SYGVKD. The CDR3 runs 16 residues. J was trimmed by 5 bases and V by 4 bases; bases with no gene match: 13. The CDR3 DNA reads TGTGCCATCAGTGGGGGGGGGACCCTCCTGCGGGAGACCCAGTACTTC. It translates to CAISGGGTLLRETQYF.

This chain connects TRBV5-1 to TRBJ2-7, with 7 bases fitting TRBD1. J was trimmed by 3 bases and V by 0 bases; bases with no gene match: 6. This CDR3 spans 15 amino acids. CDR1 and CDR2 from the germline V gene are SGHRS and YFSETQ. The CDR3 reads CASSLEAGGNYEQYF. The DNA for the CDR3 is TGCGCCAGCAGCTTGGAGGCAGGGGGAAACTACGAGCAGTACTTC.

This chain joins TRBV13 and TRBJ2-1, with 10 bases matching TRBD2. Germline CDR1 PRHDT, CDR2 FYEKMQ (reference sequence). With 5 bases clipped from V and 2 bases from J, the junction kept 3 bases outside the gene matches. This CDR3 has 15 residues. The CDR3 DNA sequence: TGTGCCAGCAGCCTTAGCGGGGGGACCTACAATGAGCAGTTCTTC. Residues: CASSLSGGTYNEQFF.

This clone was detected once. This chain joins TRBV11-2 and TRBJ1-5; 7 bases are a match to TRBD1. The trim removed 1 base at V and 4 bases at J, leaving 7 bases unmatched. The CDR3 sequence is 16 residues long. Germline V gene lookup returns CDR1 SGHAT and CDR2 FQNNGV. CDR3 bases: TGTGCCAGCAGCTTAGCCATACAGGGGAAAAATCAGCCCCAGCATTTT. Residues: CASSLAIQGKNQPQHF.

The chain carries TRBV27 and TRBJ2-1; TRBD2 is a possible D gene (5 bases). Germline loops: CDR1 MNHEY, CDR2 SMNVEV (reference sequence). The CDR3 consists of 16 residues. V was shortened by 5 bases and J by 0 bases, with 14 bases between the two germline ends. The CDR3 is CASSPRTGNSYNEQFF. CDR3 sequence (DNA): TGTGCCAGCAGTCCCCGGACGGGGAACTCCTACAATGAGCAGTTCTTC.